This entry describes one T cell receptor beta chain. Its target is unknown. The source of the sample is a study of beta chain features in type 1 diabetes. Study-level findings and limits: When VDJ junctions were examined, type 1 diabetes patients showed fewer insertions and more deletions. A moderate, significant TCRB CDR3 shortening appeared in type 1 diabetes across four CD4+ subsets.

CD4+ naive, central memory, regulatory and stem cell-like memory subsets were isolated by sorting on CD45RO/CCR7/CD25/CD127/CD95/CD27. Expressed TCRB transcripts were sequenced because the entire RNA isolate underwent reverse transcription. Naive, central memory and regulatory T cell samples produced a mean of approximately 3.5 million reads. Profiling relied on immunoSEQ multiplex PCR, and the TCRdb table lists in-frame clones only, not all of them. The sample carries approximately 170,000 clones, roughly 8% recorded once. V lost 7 bases and J 3 bases, leaving 13 bases between the germline ends. This CDR3 has 14 residues. Germline assignment: CDR1 LNHDA and CDR2 SQIVND (reference sequence).

The chain links TRBV19 to TRBJ2-1; D not certain. The sample taken for sequencing was central memory CD4+ T cells from blood. The sequence came from a woman between 40 and 50 years old with type 1 diabetes. Here the CDR3 DNA reads TGTGCCAGTACCTCGGTAGATTTCTACAATGAGCAGTTCTTC. Residues: CASTSVDFYNEQFF.